Presented here are 4 T cell receptor beta chains from one specimen sequenced in a study of control samples from healthy donors and cancer patients. Clones were sequenced by immunoSEQ multiplex PCR, and TCRdb holds only the in-frame ones, with some missing. Among approximately 58,000 clones, approximately 90% were seen once, and the ten largest hold around 15%. Sequencing used PBMCs. All receptors derive from a man in his sixties with head and neck cancer.

The genes are TRBV4-3 and TRBJ2-3, with D unresolved. The V gene's germline CDR1 is LGHNA and CDR2 YSLEER. Trimming shortened V by 0 bases and J by 0 bases, and 13 bases separated the two germline ends. The CDR3 runs to 17 residues. This CDR3 reads CASSQDWRVASTDTQYF. The DNA for the CDR3 is TGCGCCAGCAGCCAAGATTGGAGAGTAGCTAGCACAGATACGCAGTATTTT.

The rearrangement joins TRBV6-2 or TRBV6-3 to TRBJ2-1; D is perhaps TRBD2 (5 bases). From germline, CDR1 is MNHEY and CDR2 SVGEGT. The V end was cut by 6 bases, the J end by 6 bases, with 18 bases between. This CDR3 is built from 15 residues. CDR3 region: CASSRPGLDGNEQFF. The CDR3 DNA reads as TGTGCCAGCAGCCGCCCCGGACTGGACGGCAATGAGCAGTTCTTC.

This clone is a singleton in its sample. The genes are TRBV11-3 and TRBJ2-2, with TRBD1 matching 8 bases. V lost 1 base and J lost 1; bases outside the gene matches: 2. Germline loops: CDR1 SGHNT, CDR2 YENEEA. CDR3 length equals 16 residues. DNA for the CDR3: TGTGCCAGCAGCTTAGGACAGGGGCTGAACACCGGGGAGCTGTTTTTT. Translated, it gives CASSLGQGLNTGELFF.

This chain uses TRBV25-1 with TRBJ2-2; the match to TRBD1 covers 7 bases. Germline V lookup: CDR1 MGHDK, CDR2 SYGVNS. The junction had 4 bases not matched to a gene; V was cut back by 0 bases and J by 3 bases. The CDR3 spans 16 residues. The CDR3 sequence is CASSEYRTGDTGELFF. CDR3 nucleotide sequence: TGTGCCAGCAGTGAATATCGTACAGGGGACACCGGGGAGCTGTTTTTT. Full variable domain (outside the CDR3, taken from reference TRBV25-1 and TRBJ2-2): EADIYQTPRYLVIGTGKKITLECSQTMGHDKMYWYQQDPGMELHLIHYSYGVNSTEKGDLSSESTVSRIRTEHFPLTLESARPSHTSQYLCASSEYRTGDTGELFFGEGSRLTVL.